This T cell receptor beta chain was profiled in a study of blood T cell repertoires in COVID-19. Germline values: CDR1 SGHVS, CDR2 FQNEAQ. The CDR3 runs 14 residues. Between the trimmed V and J ends, which lost 1 base and 1 base, there was a span of 7 bases. The table lists this clone with many counts. Clones were read by immunoSEQ multiplex PCR, and TCRdb kept only the in-frame ones, dropping some. The data contain about half a million clones, approximately 83% of them singletons. The sample consisted of peripheral blood. The receptor was derived from a human donor in a cohort sampled during active COVID-19. The J gene is TRBJ1-2, the V gene TRBV7-8; D not certain. The CDR3 spells CASSLVSDNYGYTF. The DNA for the CDR3 is TGTGCCAGCAGCTTAGTGTCAGATAACTATGGCTACACCTTC.